The sequence of this T cell receptor (beta chain) was determined in a study of lymphopenia after photon versus proton radiotherapy. Study observations and caveats: Photon-treated patients lost naive T cells and TCR diversity; proton-treated stayed stable. After the lymphocyte nadir, photon-treated repertoires showed oligoclonal expansion, especially of CD8+ Temra cells. In patients who died, overall survival fell as post-nadir TCR diversity dropped more.

Generated by immunoSEQ multiplex PCR, the TCRdb table keeps only in-frame clones and is missing some. The sample records over 50,000 clones, around 86% being singletons. The ends were cut back, 5 bases at V and 6 bases at J, with 13 bases in the middle. Germline CDR1 is GTSNPN and CDR2 is SVGIG (reference sequence). This CDR3 contains 12 residues. This clone was observed a few times. No antigen is known for it. V and J are TRBV30 and TRBJ1-2, with D hard to call. The sequenced sample was peripheral blood, obtained from a patient treated with photon-based radiotherapy. This TCR came from a man between 40 and 49 years old with gastric cancer. The CDR3 region is CAWVSGQHGYTF. Written as DNA, the CDR3 is TGTGCCTGGGTCTCGGGTCAGCATGGCTACACCTTC.